The 19 T cell receptor beta chains below come from one sample, sequenced in a study of shared clonotypes between healthy human individuals. Cells designated naive CD8 were CD45RO-negative and were positively selected for CCR7, with terminally differentiated effector memory CD45RA+ cells excluded. Assay: immunoSEQ multiplex PCR; the TCRdb copy retains only in-frame clones and omits some. Seen here are just over 2,000,000 clones, over 85% observed once, and the top ten hold 1.1%. Sequenced sample: naive CD8+ T cells sorted from blood. The receptors shown here come from a man aged 18 to 29 in good health.

This clone was seen once. V gene TRBV15 combines with J gene TRBJ1-1; D is unclear. Germline V gene sequence: CDR1 LNHNV, CDR2 YYDKDF (reference sequence). V was clipped by 5 bases and J by 1 base, with 8 bases between them. The CDR3 is 13 residues long. CDR3 residues: CATSGNGNTEAFF. The DNA of the CDR3 is TGTGCCACCAGCGGGAATGGGAACACTGAAGCTTTCTTT.

This chain connects TRBV2 to TRBJ1-1, with unresolved D. Trimming took 0 bases from V and 4 from J, leaving 12 bases between them. CDR1 SNHLY and CDR2 FYNNEI come from the germline V gene. CDR3 length: 15 amino acids. The chain's CDR3 is CASSEAERRGTEAFF. DNA of the CDR3: TGTGCCAGCAGTGAAGCGGAGAGGCGAGGCACTGAAGCTTTCTTT.

The J gene is TRBJ2-1, the V gene TRBV12-5; D remains unclear. With 0 bases removed from V and 7 bases from J, the gap between germline ends came to 4 bases. The CDR3 extends over 12 amino acids. Germline CDR1 reads LGHNT; CDR2 reads FRNRAP. The CDR3 protein is CASGLVGNEQFF. The CDR3 nucleotides read TGTGCTAGTGGTTTGGTAGGGAATGAGCAGTTCTTC.

V and J are TRBV5-3 and TRBJ1-4, with 7 bases fitting TRBD1. TRBV5-3 is classed as an ORF, of uncertain function. The V segment lost 5 bases and the J segment 2 bases; nucleotides outside the gene matches: 21. The CDR3 runs to 20 residues. CDR3 sequence: CARRGNRGNRGRLTNEKLFF. The CDR3 DNA reads TGTGCCAGAAGAGGAAACAGGGGCAACAGGGGAAGATTGACTAATGAAAAACTGTTTTTT.

The chain joins TRBV5-6 to TRBJ2-7; tentative D call: TRBD1 (6 bases). The CDR3 spans 14 residues. V lost 4 bases and J 1 base, leaving 12 bases between the germline ends. Germline values: CDR1 SGHDT, CDR2 YYEEEE. For the CDR3, the DNA is TGTGCCAGCAGCGTGGCTCAGGGGTCCTACGAGCAGTACTTC. Encoded protein: CASSVAQGSYEQYF.

V gene TRBV28 combines with J gene TRBJ1-5; D may be TRBD1 (6 bases). Germline V gene sequence: CDR1 MDHEN, CDR2 SYDVKM. With 7 bases removed from V and 2 bases from J, the gap between germline ends came to 12 bases. This CDR3 region has 14 residues. Here the CDR3 reads CASMIRGGNQPQHF. The CDR3 region has the DNA TGTGCCAGCATGATCAGGGGTGGCAATCAGCCCCAGCATTTT.

V is TRBV7-8 and J is TRBJ2-7; D gene unclear. CDR3 length: 14 amino acids. V was trimmed by 5 bases and J by 2 bases, leaving 13 bases between them. Germline V gene sequence: CDR1 SGHVS, CDR2 FQNEAQ. The CDR3 sequence is CASSLRQAPYEQYF. The CDR3 region has the DNA TGTGCCAGCAGCCTCCGTCAGGCCCCCTACGAGCAGTACTTC.

In DNA form, the CDR3 reads TGTGCCAGCAGCTTAGTACAGGGTAGGAACACTGAAGCTTTCTTT. It encodes CASSLVQGRNTEAFF. The chain couples TRBV7-9 to TRBJ1-1, with D possibly matching TRBD1 (6 bases). The CDR3 is 15 residues long. V was pared by 1 base and J by 1 base, with 10 bases between. The germline V gene has CDR1 SEHNR and CDR2 FQNEAQ (reference sequence).

With regard to this clone: The identical CDR3 is also encoded by other nucleotide sequences in the sample. The chain recombines TRBV6-1 with TRBJ2-7; D is perhaps TRBD1 or TRBD2 (5 bases each). The CDR3 has 13 residues. Germline V lookup: CDR1 MNHNS, CDR2 SASEGT. The V gene lost 5 bases and the J gene lost 3 bases, with 11 bases spanning the gap. CDR3: CASSPGRIYEQYF. The CDR3 nucleotides read TGTGCCAGCAGTCCGGGACGGATCTACGAGCAGTACTTC.

The chain employs TRBV4-3 and TRBJ2-2; D is uncertain. V gave up 4 bases and J gave up 8 bases, with 14 bases separating them. This CDR3 region has 14 residues. Germline CDR1 and CDR2: LGHNA and YSLEER. The CDR3 reads CASSLRGGTGELFF. CDR3 in DNA: TGCGCCAGCAGCCTTCGAGGCGGAACTGGGGAGCTGTTTTTT.

V usage is TRBV18 and J usage is TRBJ2-7; D ambiguous. CDR1 is KGHSH, CDR2 LQKENI, per germline. The CDR3 is made up of 14 amino acids. The germline V and J ends were trimmed by 0 bases and 1 base, with 7 bases remaining between them. The CDR3: CASSPPQPSYEQYF. For the CDR3, the DNA is TGTGCCAGCTCACCACCTCAGCCGTCCTACGAGCAGTACTTC.

The V gene is TRBV4-3, the J gene TRBJ2-7; D is unclear. Deletions cut 0 bases from V and 2 bases from J, with 14 bases between. Germline V CDR1 and CDR2: LGHNA, YSLEER. The CDR3 loop spans 16 amino acids. CDR3 sequence (DNA): TGCGCCAGCAGCCAAGACCTAGATCCTCAACCCTACGAGCAGTACTTC. This sequence encodes CASSQDLDPQPYEQYF.

The chain employs TRBV4-1 and TRBJ2-3; D is perhaps TRBD2 (5 bases). Trimming cost V 1 base and J 0 bases, with 14 bases left between them. The CDR3 loop spans 17 amino acids. CDR1 is MGHRA and CDR2 is YSYEKL in the germline V gene. CDR3 in amino acids: CASSQGMASPSTDTQYF. Written as DNA, the CDR3 is TGCGCCAGCAGCCAAGGAATGGCTAGCCCTAGCACAGATACGCAGTATTTT.

V usage is TRBV10-3 and J usage is TRBJ2-5; TRBD2 agrees at 10 bases. The CDR3 is 19 amino acids. Looked up from germline, CDR1 is ENHRY and CDR2 is SYGVKD. The V and J ends lost 3 bases and 3 bases, in that order; junction bases with no gene match: 16. The CDR3 is CAISDRMGLAGAPEETQYF. CDR3 sequence (DNA): TGTGCCATCAGTGATAGAATGGGTCTAGCGGGAGCACCAGAAGAGACCCAGTACTTC.

CDR3 DNA: TGTGCCAGCAGCTTAGCTGAGACCGGGACAGGGGGCTCCGGGCAGCCCCAGCATTTT. Translating gives CASSLAETGTGGSGQPQHF. This chain connects TRBV7-9 to TRBJ1-5; 12 positions match TRBD1. The J segment lost 7 bases and the V segment lost 0 bases, leaving 13 bases of the junction unmatched. Germline CDR1 is SEHNR and CDR2 is FQNEAQ (reference sequence). The CDR3 totals 19 residues.

The V call is TRBV7-9, the J call TRBJ2-7, with D unclear. V shed 3 bases and J shed 3 bases, with 9 bases lying between them. The CDR3 length is 13 residues. CDR1 SEHNR and CDR2 FQNEAQ come from the germline V gene (reference sequence). The CDR3 loop is CASSLHGRYEQYF. In DNA, the CDR3 is TGTGCCAGCAGCTTGCACGGACGCTACGAGCAGTACTTC.

The chain has TRBV4-1 and TRBJ2-7; D unresolved. This CDR3 contains 12 residues. Germline lookup yields CDR1 MGHRA and CDR2 YSYEKL. Trimming left V 5 bases short and J 6 bases short, with 11 bases between. The CDR3 loop is CASSSVSSEQYF. In DNA form, the CDR3 reads TGCGCCAGCAGCTCCGTTAGCTCCGAGCAGTACTTC.

A single count supports this clone. V gene TRBV10-3 combines with J gene TRBJ2-3; 10 nucleotides match TRBD2. Germline values: CDR1 ENHRY, CDR2 SYGVKD. The CDR3 consists of 17 residues. With V trimmed by 2 bases and J by 2 bases, 7 bases remained unmatched. The CDR3 nucleotides read TGTGCCATCAGTGAGAAGGGGACTAGCGTTTCCACAGATACGCAGTATTTT. It is translated as CAISEKGTSVSTDTQYF.

The chain employs TRBV7-9 and TRBJ2-5; possibly TRBD1 or TRBD2 for D (5 bases each). Germline CDR1 and CDR2: SEHNR and FQNEAQ (reference sequence). V was cut by 4 bases and J by 4 bases, with 25 bases left in between. This CDR3 is 18 amino acids long. The CDR3 DNA sequence: TGTGCCAGCAGCTCCTCCTACGGGGCTACACTTTCGGGAGAGACCCAGTACTTC. It encodes CASSSSYGATLSGETQYF.